The source of this T cell receptor (beta chain) is a study of OX40 agonist ivuxolimab in advanced cancers. The V and J ends lost 2 bases and 5 bases respectively, with 10 bases between them. Germline-derived CDR1 and CDR2 are MNHNY and SVGAGI (reference sequence). This CDR3 spans 14 amino acids. Assay used: immunoSEQ multiplex PCR; TCRdb lists only in-frame clones, some missing. The table shows tens of thousands of clones, with about nine tenths occurring only once. Sequencing used CD4+ or CD8+ T cells sorted from blood, obtained in a trial of the OX40 agonist ivuxolimab. This sequence originates from an adult with an advanced solid tumor such as melanoma, head and neck, liver or kidney cancer. This chain joins TRBV6-6 and TRBJ1-5, with D perhaps TRBD1 (5 bases). CDR3 nucleotide sequence: TGTGCCAGCAGTTACAGTTGGGGCGATCAGCCCCAGCATTTT. It codes for CASSYSWGDQPQHF.